This T cell receptor beta chain came from a study of T cells in tuberculosis. Study-level background: Sequenced TCRs come from CD1B-GMM tetramer-binding T cells. Study results and limitations: Low-affinity CD1B-GMM tetramer-binding T cells may have been missed.

Sequencing of TCR-alpha and TCR-beta chains was unpaired. Generated by immunoSEQ multiplex PCR, the TCRdb table keeps only in-frame clones and is missing some. The data show some 90,000 clones, just over 90% seen once. Thawed, overnight-rested PBMC were stained with GMM-loaded CD1B tetramer, viability dye and anti-CD3, then sorted. The CD1B tetramers carried C32 glucose monomycolate purified from Rhodococcus equi. Tetramer-negative cells, 90,000 to 100,000 per donor, were also sorted. The specimen was CD1b-GMM tetramer-negative cells sorted from PBMCs. The origin of this receptor is an adult woman with latent tuberculosis.

CDR3 loop: CASSQDHQVTGELFF. In DNA form, the CDR3 reads TGCGCCAGCAGCCAAGATCATCAGGTCACCGGGGAGCTGTTTTTT. The rearrangement uses TRBV4-3 and TRBJ2-2, with no clear D. This CDR3 is built from 15 residues. Germline V gene lookup returns CDR1 LGHNA and CDR2 YSLEER. Trimming pared 0 bases from V and 4 bases from J, leaving 9 bases between.